A selection of T cell receptor beta chains follows, all from one sample in a study of CD8 T cells in Susac syndrome. TCRdb processed the immunoSEQ multiplex PCR reads anew with MiXCR; each CDR3 protein has one entry. Here the sample spans 90,000 to 150,000 distinct CDR3 sequences, 94% being singletons. Sequencing was performed on CD4+ T cells from PBMCs. These receptors originate from a human donor in good health. Both conserved end residues are part of each CDR3. Each record gives: V gene, D gene, J gene, clone size, CDR3 protein, CDR3 DNA. D genes are given only for firm matches. A row's size may be missing; if present it is once, few, many or a size class.

v_gene: TRBV4-3
d_gene: NA
j_gene: TRBJ2-4
abundance: NA
CDR3aa: CASSQDHQNIQYF
CDR3nt: TGCGCCAGCAGCCAAGATCACCAGAACATTCAGTACTTC

v_gene: TRBV5-6
d_gene: TRBD2
j_gene: TRBJ2-1
abundance: NA
CDR3aa: CASSLALAGGEAQFF
CDR3nt: TGTGCCAGCAGCTTGGCTCTAGCGGGGGGAGAGGCGCAGTTCTTC

v_gene: TRBV7-6
d_gene: NA
j_gene: TRBJ1-5
abundance: once
CDR3aa: CASSRGGGGQPQHF
CDR3nt: TGTGCCAGCAGCCGCGGAGGTGGAGGTCAGCCCCAGCATTTT

v_gene: TRBV5-6
d_gene: NA
j_gene: TRBJ1-2
abundance: NA
CDR3aa: CASSPWGFDGYTF
CDR3nt: TGTGCCAGCAGCCCGTGGGGGTTTGATGGCTACACCTTC

v_gene: TRBV13
d_gene: TRBD2
j_gene: TRBJ2-5
abundance: NA
CDR3aa: CASSFLAGGQETQYF
CDR3nt: TGTGCCAGCAGCTTTCTAGCGGGAGGCCAAGAGACCCAGTACTTC

v_gene: TRBV29-1
d_gene: TRBD2
j_gene: TRBJ2-2
abundance: few
CDR3aa: CSVEISGTGELFF
CDR3nt: TGCAGCGTTGAAATTAGCGGGACCGGGGAGCTGTTTTTT

v_gene: TRBV5-6
d_gene: NA
j_gene: TRBJ1-2
abundance: NA
CDR3aa: CASSKNYGYTF
CDR3nt: TGTGCCAGCAGCAAGAACTATGGCTACACCTTC

v_gene: TRBV7-8
d_gene: NA
j_gene: TRBJ2-3
abundance: NA
CDR3aa: CASSLYVGTDTQYF
CDR3nt: TGTGCCAGCAGCTTATATGTTGGGACAGATACGCAGTATTTT

v_gene: TRBV6-5
d_gene: NA
j_gene: TRBJ1-5
abundance: NA
CDR3aa: CASSRLAGAGDQPQHF
CDR3nt: TGTGCCAGCAGTCGACTCGCAGGGGCGGGGGATCAGCCCCAGCATTTT

v_gene: TRBV6-5
d_gene: NA
j_gene: TRBJ2-7
abundance: NA
CDR3aa: CASSLAGQQPYEQYF
CDR3nt: TGTGCCAGCAGTCTCGCGGGACAACAACCCTACGAGCAGTACTTC

v_gene: TRBV20-1
d_gene: NA
j_gene: TRBJ1-1
abundance: NA
CDR3aa: CSAPITRNTEAFF
CDR3nt: TGCAGTGCTCCTATTACCAGGAACACTGAAGCTTTCTTT

v_gene: TRBV7-9
d_gene: NA
j_gene: TRBJ2-1
abundance: NA
CDR3aa: CASSSGLFSYNEQFF
CDR3nt: TGTGCCAGCAGCTCCGGACTGTTCTCCTACAATGAGCAGTTCTTC

v_gene: TRBV29-1
d_gene: TRBD1
j_gene: TRBJ1-2
abundance: NA
CDR3aa: CSVPGQGNYGYTF
CDR3nt: TGCAGCGTTCCTGGACAGGGGAACTATGGCTACACCTTC

v_gene: TRBV29-1
d_gene: NA
j_gene: TRBJ1-4
abundance: NA
CDR3aa: CSVELQGHNEKLFF
CDR3nt: TGCAGCGTTGAATTGCAGGGGCATAATGAAAAACTGTTTTTT

v_gene: TRBV28
d_gene: NA
j_gene: TRBJ2-7
abundance: few
CDR3aa: CASSSGPTYEQYF
CDR3nt: TGTGCCAGCAGTTCGGGACCTACCTACGAGCAGTACTTC

v_gene: TRBV27
d_gene: NA
j_gene: TRBJ2-2
abundance: NA
CDR3aa: CASSFGHNTGELFF
CDR3nt: TGTGCCAGCAGTTTCGGGCATAACACCGGGGAGCTGTTTTTT

v_gene: TRBV7-8
d_gene: NA
j_gene: TRBJ1-1
abundance: NA
CDR3aa: CASSHGQRNTEAFF
CDR3nt: TGTGCCAGCAGCCACGGACAGAGGAACACTGAAGCTTTCTTT

v_gene: TRBV15
d_gene: TRBD1
j_gene: TRBJ2-4
abundance: once
CDR3aa: CATSRGGQGHIQYF
CDR3nt: TGTGCCACCAGCAGAGGGGGACAGGGGCACATTCAGTACTTC

v_gene: TRBV7-9
d_gene: TRBD1
j_gene: TRBJ2-5
abundance: NA
CDR3aa: CASSSGQGPIRRETQYF
CDR3nt: TGTGCCAGCAGCTCGGGACAGGGACCTATCAGAAGAGAGACCCAGTACTTC

v_gene: TRBV3-1
d_gene: TRBD2
j_gene: TRBJ2-3
abundance: NA
CDR3aa: CASSLLAGGSSDTQYF
CDR3nt: TGTGCCAGCAGCCTTCTAGCGGGAGGGAGTTCAGATACGCAGTATTTT

v_gene: TRBV20-1
d_gene: TRBD2
j_gene: TRBJ2-5
abundance: NA
CDR3aa: CSARVSGRVGETQYF
CDR3nt: TGCAGTGCTAGAGTTAGCGGGAGGGTCGGCGAGACCCAGTACTTC

v_gene: TRBV6-6
d_gene: NA
j_gene: TRBJ1-1
abundance: NA
CDR3aa: CASRLNYPEAFF
CDR3nt: TGTGCCAGCAGGTTAAATTACCCTGAAGCTTTCTTT

v_gene: TRBV25-1
d_gene: NA
j_gene: TRBJ1-2
abundance: NA
CDR3aa: CAWIGKGYTF
CDR3nt: TGTGCCTGGATCGGGAAAGGCTACACCTTC